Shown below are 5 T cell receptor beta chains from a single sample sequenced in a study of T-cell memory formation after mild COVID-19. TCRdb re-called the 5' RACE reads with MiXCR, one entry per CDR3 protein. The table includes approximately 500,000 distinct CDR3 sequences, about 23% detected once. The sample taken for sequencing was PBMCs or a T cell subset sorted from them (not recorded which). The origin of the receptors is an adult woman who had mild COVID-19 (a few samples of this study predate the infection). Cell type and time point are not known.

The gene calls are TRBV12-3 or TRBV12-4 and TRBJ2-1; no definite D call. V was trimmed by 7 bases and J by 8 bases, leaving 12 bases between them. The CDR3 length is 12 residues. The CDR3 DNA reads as TGTGCCAGCAAGGGTGGTCTTGATGAGCAGTTCTTC. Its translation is CASKGGLDEQFF.

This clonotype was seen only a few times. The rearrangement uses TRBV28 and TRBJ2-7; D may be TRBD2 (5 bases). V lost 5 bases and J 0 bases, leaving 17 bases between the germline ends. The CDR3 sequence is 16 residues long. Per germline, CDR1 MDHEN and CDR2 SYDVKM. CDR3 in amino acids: CASSTQFGEGSYEQYF. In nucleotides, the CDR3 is TGTGCCAGCAGTACCCAATTCGGGGAAGGCTCCTACGAGCAGTACTTC.

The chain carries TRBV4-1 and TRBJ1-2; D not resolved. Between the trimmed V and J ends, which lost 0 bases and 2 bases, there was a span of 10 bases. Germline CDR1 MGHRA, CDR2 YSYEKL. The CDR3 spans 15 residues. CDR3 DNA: TGCGCCAGCAGCCAAGACGGTCCCTCAAACTATGGCTACACCTTC. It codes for CASSQDGPSNYGYTF.

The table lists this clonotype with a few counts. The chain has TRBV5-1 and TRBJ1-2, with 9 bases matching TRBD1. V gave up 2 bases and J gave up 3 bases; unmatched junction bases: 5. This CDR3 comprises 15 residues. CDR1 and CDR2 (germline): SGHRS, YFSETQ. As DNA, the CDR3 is TGCGCCAGCAGCTTACAGGGGGCCGGGGACTATGGCTACACCTTC. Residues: CASSLQGAGDYGYTF.

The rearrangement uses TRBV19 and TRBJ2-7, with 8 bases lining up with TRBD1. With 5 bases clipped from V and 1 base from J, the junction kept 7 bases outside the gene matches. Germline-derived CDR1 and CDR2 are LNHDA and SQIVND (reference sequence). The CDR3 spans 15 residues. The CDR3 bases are TGTGCCAGTAGTGCAGACAGGGGCGCATCCTACGAGCAGTACTTC. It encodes CASSADRGASYEQYF.